This is a list of T cell receptor beta chains from one sample in a study of T cells of healthy individuals. TCRdb re-called the 5' RACE reads with MiXCR, one entry per CDR3 protein. This sample has nearly 100,000 distinct CDR3 sequences, with 15% to 20% found just once. These receptor sequences come from a human donor in good health. Each CDR3 is given with its conserved first and last residue. The D gene is left open where the match is weak. Size tells how often a clone was seen (once, few, many) or the class of an expanded clone, and some rows leave it out.

>TRBV5-6|TRBJ2-1|-|few
CASSGPGENNEQFF
TGTGCCAGCAGCGGACCGGGGGAAAACAATGAGCAGTTCTTC
>TRBV24-1|TRBJ2-1|TRBD1|many
CATSWTGAANEQFF
TGTGCCACCAGCTGGACAGGGGCGGCAAATGAGCAGTTCTTC
>TRBV4-1|TRBJ2-7|-|few
CASRGDLSEQYF
TGCGCCAGCAGGGGGGACTTAAGCGAGCAGTACTTC
>TRBV27|TRBJ2-3|-|many
CASSPQGTDTQYF
TGTGCCAGCAGTCCACAGGGCACAGATACGCAGTATTTT
>TRBV7-9|TRBJ2-2|-|many
CASSLEGLRGPGELFF
TGTGCCAGCAGCTTAGAAGGACTCCGTGGACCCGGGGAGCTGTTTTTT
>TRBV29-1|TRBJ2-1|-|many
CSAWIRNEQFF
TGCAGCGCGTGGATTAGGAATGAGCAGTTCTTC
>TRBV5-6|TRBJ2-1|TRBD2|-
CASSSTSGAIISQEQFF
TGTGCCAGCAGCTCTACTAGCGGGGCTATCATTTCTCAGGAGCAGTTCTTC
>TRBV28|TRBJ1-1|-|many
CASSPFVISEAFF
TGTGCCAGCAGTCCTTTCGTGATCTCAGAAGCTTTCTTT
>TRBV12-3/TRBV12-4|TRBJ2-7|TRBD1|few
CASSFRDRSYEQYF
TGTGCCAGCAGTTTTCGGGACAGGAGCTACGAGCAGTACTTC
>TRBV20-1|TRBJ2-5|-|-
CSASPEEGVSETQYF
TGCAGTGCTAGTCCGGAAGAGGGAGTCAGTGAGACCCAGTACTTC
>TRBV29-1|TRBJ1-3|-|many
CSVEGRGSGNTIYF
TGCAGCGTTGAGGGCAGAGGCTCTGGAAACACCATATATTTT